These 22 T cell receptor beta chains were all obtained from the same sample, sequenced in a study of blood T cell repertoires in COVID-19. Sequenced by immunoSEQ multiplex PCR; TCRdb stores in-frame clones only, minus some. Of roughly 99,000 clones listed, 65% to 80% were seen once; the top ten hold around 4.4%. The specimen sequenced was peripheral blood. These receptor sequences come from a man between 65 and 85 years old with acute or convalescent COVID-19.

This chain connects TRBV3-1 (or the pseudogene TRBV3-2) to TRBJ2-3, with 8 bases identical to TRBD2. Germline V gene lookup returns CDR1 LGHDT and CDR2 YNNKEL (reference sequence). The CDR3 contains 17 residues. Trimming took 5 bases from V and 2 from J; bases not matched to a gene: 12. The DNA of the CDR3 is TGTGCCAGCAGCAAAAAGGGTAGCGGGATGATCACAGATACGCAGTATTTT. Residues: CASSKKGSGMITDTQYF.

V is TRBV12-5 and J is TRBJ2-3; D call uncertain. V shed 2 bases and J shed 6 bases, with 3 bases lying between them. The V gene's germline CDR1 is LGHNT and CDR2 FRNRAP. The CDR3 is made up of 11 amino acids. CDR3 sequence (DNA): TGTGCTAGTGGTTTGTCTGATACGCAGTATTTT. It specifies CASGLSDTQYF.

The J gene is TRBJ2-1, the V gene TRBV18; 11 nucleotides agree with TRBD1. The CDR3 contains 15 residues. Trimming at V came to 4 bases and at J to 7 bases, leaving 6 bases not matched to a gene. The germline V gene has CDR1 KGHSH and CDR2 LQKENI. CDR3 bases: TGTGCCAGCTCACTCAGGACAGGGGGCTTAAATGAGCAGTTCTTC. Translated: CASSLRTGGLNEQFF.

The gene calls are TRBV19 and TRBJ2-7, with D tentatively TRBD1 (6 bases). The V gene's germline CDR1 is LNHDA and CDR2 SQIVND (reference sequence). CDR3 length equals 14 residues. V was shortened by 5 bases and J by 0 bases, with 11 bases between the two germline ends. The CDR3 DNA is TGTGCCAGTAGTCCCGGACAGAACTCCTACGAGCAGTACTTC. This encodes CASSPGQNSYEQYF. Full variable domain (remainder filled in from reference TRBV19 and TRBJ2-7): DGGITQSPKYLFRKEGQNVTLSCEQNLNHDAMYWYRQDPGQGLRLIYYSQIVNDFQKGDIAEGYSVSREKKESFPLTVTSAQKNPTAFYLCASSPGQNSYEQYFGPGTRLTVT.

This clone has a single count. The V call is TRBV27, the J call TRBJ1-2, with TRBD1 matching over 7 bases. CDR3 length: 15 residues. In germline, CDR1 is MNHEY, CDR2 SMNVEV (reference sequence). Germline trimming cut 0 bases from V and 5 bases from J; bases unmatched to any gene: 6. CDR3 DNA sequence: TGTGCCAGCAGTTTATCGACAGGGATGGGATATGGCTACACCTTC. It codes for CASSLSTGMGYGYTF.

This chain links TRBV11-3 with TRBJ2-2, with 10 bases aligning to TRBD2. This CDR3 is built from 14 residues. With 3 bases clipped from V and 6 bases from J, the junction kept 1 base outside the gene matches. Per germline, CDR1 SGHNT and CDR2 YENEEA. Here the CDR3 reads CASSFGLAAGELFF. Here the CDR3 DNA reads TGTGCCAGCAGCTTCGGACTAGCGGCCGGGGAGCTGTTTTTT.

V and J are TRBV3-1 (or the pseudogene TRBV3-2) and TRBJ1-1; no clear D gene. Trimming took 3 bases from V and 6 from J, leaving 14 bases between them. Germline V gene sequence: CDR1 LGHDT, CDR2 YNNKEL (reference sequence). CDR3 size: 14 residues. CDR3 loop: CASSQWGEGSEAFF. The CDR3 DNA follows: TGTGCCAGCAGCCAGTGGGGAGAGGGTTCTGAAGCTTTCTTT.

CDR3 nucleotide sequence: TGTGCCAGCAGCGGGGGACTAGTTGTCGAGACCCAGTACTTC. It encodes CASSGGLVVETQYF. The chain links TRBV3-1 (or the pseudogene TRBV3-2) to TRBJ2-5, with 8 positions matching TRBD2. The CDR3 totals 14 residues. Germline CDR1 reads LGHDT; CDR2 reads YNNKEL (reference sequence). J lost 5 bases, V lost 5 bases, and 7 bases had no gene match.

The chain employs TRBV19 and TRBJ1-6, with D unclear. CDR3 length: 12 residues. CDR1 LNHDA and CDR2 SQIVND come from the germline V gene (reference sequence). Trimming removed 1 base at V and 7 bases at J, with 2 bases between. CDR3 DNA sequence: TGTGCCAGTAGTATAGCGAATTCACCCCTCCACTTT. Translated: CASSIANSPLHF.

J is TRBJ1-3 and V is TRBV6-1; D gene unclear. Germline V gives CDR1 MNHNS, CDR2 SASEGT. The CDR3 runs 12 residues. The germline V and J ends were trimmed by 8 bases and 7 bases, with 12 bases remaining between them. CDR3 sequence reads: CASRSGRNTIYF. Written as DNA, the CDR3 is TGTGCCAGCCGTTCTGGTCGGAACACCATATATTTT.

V gene TRBV6-2 or TRBV6-3 combines with J gene TRBJ2-3; 9 bases match TRBD2. The V gene's germline CDR1 is MNHEY and CDR2 SVGEGT. With 6 bases clipped from V and 2 bases from J, the junction kept 15 bases outside the gene matches. The CDR3 extends over 18 amino acids. The CDR3 region is CASSFIAGGRAFTDTQYF. The CDR3 DNA is TGTGCCAGCAGCTTCATCGCGGGGGGGAGAGCTTTCACAGATACGCAGTATTTT.

The rearrangement joins TRBV5-4 to TRBJ2-5; 8 bases agree with TRBD1. The CDR3 is 14 residues long. J was trimmed by 4 bases and V by 4 bases; bases with no gene match: 6. CDR1 and CDR2 (germline): SGHNT, YYREEE (reference sequence). The DNA for the CDR3 is TGTGCCAGCAGCACCGACAGGGGTGGAGAGACCCAGTACTTC. This translates into CASSTDRGGETQYF.

V is TRBV7-3 and J is TRBJ1-1; D might be TRBD1 (5 bases). Germline assignment: CDR1 SGHTA and CDR2 FQGTGA. CDR3 length equals 14 residues. V was shortened by 2 bases and J by 1 base, with 8 bases between the two germline ends. CDR3: CASSLGGWNTEAFF. The CDR3 DNA is TGTGCCAGCAGCTTAGGGGGGTGGAACACTGAAGCTTTCTTT.

This clone was picked up one time. This rearrangement joins TRBV28 to TRBJ1-2, with a tentative D call TRBD1 (6 bases). V lost 5 bases to trimming and J lost 8 bases, with 15 bases between them. This CDR3 is built from 13 residues. Germline V lookup: CDR1 MDHEN, CDR2 SYDVKM. DNA for the CDR3: TGTGCCAGCAGTATACAACAGGGCAACGGCTACACCTTC. As protein: CASSIQQGNGYTF.

The chain joins TRBV5-1 to TRBJ1-1; TRBD1 agrees at 11 bases. CDR1 SGHRS and CDR2 YFSETQ come from the germline V gene. CDR3 length: 14 residues. V was pared by 4 bases and J by 6 bases, with 5 bases of the junction left unmatched. CDR3 nucleotide sequence: TGCGCCAGCAGCAGGACAGGGGGCGACGCTGAAGCTTTCTTT. It yields the protein CASSRTGGDAEAFF. Based on the CDR3 plus reference TRBV5-1 and TRBJ1-1, the full variable domain is KAGVTQTPRYLIKTRGQQVTLSCSPISGHRSVSWYQQTPGQGLQFLFEYFSETQRNKGNFPGRFSGRQFSNSRSEMNVSTLELGDSALYLCASSRTGGDAEAFFGQGTRLTVV.

The CDR3 DNA is TGTGCCAGCCAATACTGGAGGGGCACTGAAGCTTTCTTT. It translates to CASQYWRGTEAFF. This sequence joins TRBV27 and TRBJ1-1; D may be TRBD1 (5 bases). The germline CDR1 and CDR2 sequences are MNHEY and SMNVEV (reference sequence). The CDR3 runs to 13 residues. V lost 8 bases and J 4 bases, leaving 14 bases between the germline ends.

The chain recombines TRBV7-9 with TRBJ1-2; D gene unclear. Germline values: CDR1 SEHNR, CDR2 FQNEAQ (reference sequence). Trimming pared 5 bases from V and 4 bases from J, leaving 8 bases between. The CDR3 runs 12 residues. DNA of the CDR3: TGTGCCAGCAGCGCCGAGGTCTATGGCTACACCTTC. Protein sequence: CASSAEVYGYTF.

The chain uses TRBV4-1 and TRBJ1-5; 8 nucleotides agree with TRBD1. V shed 0 bases and J 4 bases; nucleotides not matched to a gene: 5. Germline V lookup: CDR1 MGHRA, CDR2 YSYEKL. The CDR3 has 16 residues. CDR3: CASSQDRDRGNQPQHF. In DNA, the CDR3 is TGCGCCAGCAGCCAAGATCGAGACAGGGGAAATCAGCCCCAGCATTTT.

This clone was recorded once. The V call is TRBV7-8, the J call TRBJ2-5; 15 nucleotides align to TRBD2. J gave up 5 bases and V 5 bases, and 9 bases lay outside the gene matches. Per the germline V gene, CDR1 is SGHVS and CDR2 is FQNEAQ. This CDR3 is built from 17 residues. This CDR3 reads CASSPGTSGGLGETQYF. For the CDR3, the DNA is TGTGCCAGCAGCCCGGGGACTAGCGGGGGGCTCGGGGAGACCCAGTACTTC.

This sequence joins TRBV27 and TRBJ1-1; D ambiguous. V gave up 2 bases and J gave up 3 bases, with 4 bases separating them. The CDR3 has 12 residues. Germline V gene lookup returns CDR1 MNHEY and CDR2 SMNVEV (reference sequence). The CDR3 nucleotides read TGTGCCAGCAGTTTACTGTACACTGAAGCTTTCTTT. It yields the protein CASSLLYTEAFF.

This clone was seen only a few times. The chain joins TRBV9 to TRBJ1-6; a weak D match, TRBD1 (5 bases). The V end lost 4 bases, the J end lost 4 bases, and 21 bases lay between the germline ends. Per germline, CDR1 SGDLS and CDR2 YYNGEE. The CDR3 spans 18 residues. The CDR3 here is CASSSTVKGTEYNSPLHF. CDR3 bases: TGTGCCAGCAGCTCTACGGTGAAGGGGACTGAATATAATTCACCCCTCCACTTT.

A single count supports this clone. The rearrangement links TRBV19 to TRBJ1-1; no clear D gene. V lost 6 bases to trimming and J lost 0 bases, with 8 bases between them. The length of the CDR3 is 13 residues. Per the germline V gene, CDR1 is LNHDA and CDR2 is SQIVND (reference sequence). CDR3 region: CASSPNLNTEAFF. In DNA, the CDR3 is TGTGCCAGTAGCCCAAATTTGAACACTGAAGCTTTCTTT.